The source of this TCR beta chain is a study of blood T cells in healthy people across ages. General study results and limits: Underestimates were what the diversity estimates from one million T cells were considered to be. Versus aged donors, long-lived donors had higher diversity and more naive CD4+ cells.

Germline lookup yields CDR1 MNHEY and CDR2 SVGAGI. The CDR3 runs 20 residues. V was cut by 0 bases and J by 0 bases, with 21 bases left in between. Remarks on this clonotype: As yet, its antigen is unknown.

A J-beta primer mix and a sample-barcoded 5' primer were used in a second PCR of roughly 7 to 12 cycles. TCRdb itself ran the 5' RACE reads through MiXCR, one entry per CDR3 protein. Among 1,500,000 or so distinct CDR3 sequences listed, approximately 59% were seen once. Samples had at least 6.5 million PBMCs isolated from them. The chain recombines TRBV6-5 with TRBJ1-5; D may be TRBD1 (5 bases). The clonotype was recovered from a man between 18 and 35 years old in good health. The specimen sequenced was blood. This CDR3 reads CASSYSSKSQVGGSNQPQHF. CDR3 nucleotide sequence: TGTGCCAGCAGTTACTCGAGCAAGTCCCAGGTCGGGGGTAGCAATCAGCCCCAGCATTTT.